The rows below give T cell receptor beta chains drawn from one sample of a study of T cell responses to AZD1222 COVID-19 vaccine. Generated by immunoSEQ multiplex PCR, the TCRdb table keeps only in-frame clones and is missing some. Here the sample spans 90,000 to 150,000 clones, roughly 86% being singletons. Here the sequenced sample was peripheral blood, taken on day 0 of AZD1222 vaccination. These receptors originate from an adult in good health. Each CDR3 is given without its conserved first and last residue. Fields, in order: V gene, clone size, CDR3 protein. Part of the rows lack a size; the others show once, few, many or a class for expanded clones.

TRBV5-1 | NA | ASSFYGQPNTGELF
TRBV5-1 | NA | ASSAKDRGSYNSPLH
TRBV4-1 | NA | ASSQEEEGPWPQH
TRBV9 | NA | ASSARLSFVSSDTQY
TRBV6-5 | NA | ASSFRQDLGTEAF
TRBV5-1 | once | ASSLGLDSSTDTQY
TRBV5-1 | NA | ASSNSLQQGGSTDTQY
TRBV6-5 | NA | ARQLEEAF
TRBV3-1/TRBV3-2 | NA | ASSQGTPRFKEKLF
TRBV6-1 | NA | ASREGLLYEQY
TRBV5-1 | NA | ASRLGQDSYNEQF
TRBV7-8 | NA | ASSLVGQSYEQY
TRBV28 | NA | ASSFKGPANSPLH
TRBV27 | NA | ASSLFIGGAYEQY
TRBV19 | NA | ASSQETQY
TRBV21-1 | NA | ARGQGACQETQY
TRBV5-1 | NA | ASSLGQDGVGSNQPQH
TRBV6-6 | NA | ASSTQGGQPQH
TRBV11-1 | NA | ASSLGAGGETQY
TRBV12-2 | NA | ASRGPPVRGANEKLF
TRBV12-3/TRBV12-4 | NA | ASSFRVTGELF
TRBV7-8 | NA | ASSPSSTQETQY
TRBV7-9 | NA | ASSQPTEAGGYT
TRBV7-9 | NA | ASSDGQGVGSPLH
TRBV28 | NA | ASSPPGQGLYGYT
TRBV21-1 | NA | ASSKEGLSPTYGYT
TRBV7-8 | NA | ASSLTDPSDYGYT
TRBV6-5 | NA | ASSSSGGLTYEQY
TRBV15 | few | ATSRGSNSPLH
TRBV2 | NA | ASRRTAVGEQF
TRBV19 | NA | ASRTNDRGRTQPQH
TRBV30 | NA | AWSKTSGGDEQF
TRBV30 | NA | AWSPGHLNQPQH